This entry features one T cell receptor beta chain sequence. This sample stems from a study of T cell changes during pregnancy in multiple sclerosis. Sequencing was performed with immunoSEQ multiplex PCR; in TCRdb, only in-frame clones are kept and a portion is missing. The repertoire has roughly 90,000 clones, 90% to 95% of them found once; the top ten carry 3.5% to 4.5%. This sequence was found in a female donor with multiple sclerosis, enrolled in a pregnancy study. Here the sequenced sample was peripheral blood, taken in the first trimester of pregnancy.

The CDR3 loop is CASSPTGSPLHF. DNA for the CDR3: TGTGCCAGCAGTCCCACGGGTTCACCCCTCCACTTT. The V and J genes are TRBV27 and TRBJ1-6; no definite D call. The germline V gene has CDR1 MNHEY and CDR2 SMNVEV (reference sequence). Between the trimmed V and J ends, which lost 5 bases and 9 bases, there was a span of 8 bases. The CDR3 sequence is 12 residues long.